Following are 20 T cell receptor beta chains from one sample sequenced in a study of blood T cell repertoires in COVID-19. Libraries were prepared by immunoSEQ multiplex PCR; TCRdb keeps only in-frame clonotypes and omits some of them. The repertoire consists of around 240,000 clones, with around 84% occurring once and the leading ten covering approximately 1.3%. Material for sequencing was peripheral blood. The source of these receptors is a woman in her forties who had recovered from COVID-19.

This rearrangement joins TRBV9 to TRBJ1-2, with a possible D match to TRBD1 (6 bases). Trimming removed 3 bases at V and 6 bases at J, with 9 bases between. The CDR3 consists of 12 residues. The germline gives CDR1 SGDLS, CDR2 YYNGEE. The DNA for the CDR3 is TGTGCCAGCAGCGCACAGGGAAATGGCTACACCTTC. Its protein is CASSAQGNGYTF.

This chain uses TRBV2 with TRBJ1-6; D gene uncertain. CDR1 is SNHLY, CDR2 FYNNEI, per germline. The CDR3 contains 20 residues. The germline V and J ends were trimmed by 8 bases and 10 bases, with 36 bases remaining between them. In DNA, the CDR3 is TGTGCCAGCGGAGCCACCCCCCCATCGATAGTCGTGATCTATTCCTCACCCCTCCACTTT. It specifies CASGATPPSIVVIYSSPLHF.

The rearrangement joins TRBV7-2 to TRBJ1-4; D is uncertain. The length of the CDR3 is 15 residues. Trimming stripped 1 base from V and 5 bases from J, with 11 bases between. The V gene's germline CDR1 is SGHTA and CDR2 FQGNSA. The CDR3 DNA is TGTGCCAGCAGCTTAGTGATTCGGGAAAATGAAAAACTGTTTTTT. It encodes CASSLVIRENEKLFF.

The chain links TRBV19 to TRBJ1-1; 9 nucleotides line up with TRBD1. Germline values: CDR1 LNHDA, CDR2 SQIVND (reference sequence). The V segment lost 7 bases and the J segment 5 bases; nucleotides outside the gene matches: 5. The CDR3 loop spans 13 amino acids. DNA of the CDR3: TGTGCCAGTATCGGACAGGGGAGGACTGAAGCTTTCTTT. Its protein is CASIGQGRTEAFF.

The chain links TRBV3-1 (or the pseudogene TRBV3-2) to TRBJ2-5, with 11 bases aligning to TRBD2. From germline, CDR1 is LGHDT and CDR2 YNNKEL (reference sequence). This CDR3 comprises 19 residues. Trimming at V came to 1 base and at J to 4 bases, leaving 14 bases not matched to a gene. The CDR3 loop reads CASSQVNVWRLAGRETQYF. The CDR3, as DNA: TGTGCCAGCAGCCAAGTCAATGTATGGCGACTAGCGGGGAGAGAGACCCAGTACTTC.

J is TRBJ1-4 and V is TRBV20-1; D is undetermined. V gave up 3 bases and J gave up 4 bases, with 9 bases separating them. CDR3 length equals 13 residues. CDR1 is DFQATT, CDR2 SNEGSKA, per germline (reference sequence). CDR3 bases: TGCAGTGCTAGTCTAGAAGTTAATGAAAAACTGTTTTTT. Residues: CSASLEVNEKLFF.

This clone has more than one count but fewer than ten. This rearrangement joins TRBV5-6 to TRBJ1-4, with 9 bases aligning to TRBD1. CDR3 size: 14 residues. Germline V lookup: CDR1 SGHDT, CDR2 YYEEEE. The V segment lost 4 bases and the J segment 6 bases; nucleotides outside the gene matches: 4. CDR3: CASSNRGHYEKLFF. Here the CDR3 DNA reads TGTGCCAGCAGCAACAGGGGGCATTATGAAAAACTGTTTTTT.

This chain links TRBV9 with TRBJ2-5, with no clear D. CDR3 size: 15 residues. The V end lost 0 bases, the J end lost 0 bases, and 9 bases lay between the germline ends. Germline CDR1 SGDLS, CDR2 YYNGEE. The CDR3 coding sequence is TGTGCCAGCAGCGTAGCCGCTAGAAACCAAGAGACCCAGTACTTC. Residues: CASSVAARNQETQYF.

The rearrangement links TRBV5-1 to TRBJ2-2; 12 bases match TRBD2. V trimming: 1 base; J trimming: 4 bases; junction bases outside the gene matches: 8. Germline lookup yields CDR1 SGHRS and CDR2 YFSETQ. The CDR3 totals 18 residues. CDR3 in amino acids: CASSLLASGGAGTGELFF. The CDR3 nucleotides read TGCGCCAGCAGCTTGCTGGCTAGCGGGGGGGCCGGCACCGGGGAGCTGTTTTTT.

This chain uses TRBV29-1 with TRBJ2-2; D is uncertain. Looked up from germline, CDR1 is SQVTM and CDR2 is ANQGSEA. With 4 bases removed from V and 4 bases from J, the gap between germline ends came to 13 bases. The CDR3 runs to 14 residues. The CDR3 DNA follows: TGCAGCGTTGTTCTACAGCCAGCCACCGGGGAGCTGTTTTTT. It translates to CSVVLQPATGELFF.

As for this clone: Other nucleotide sequences from this sample produce the same CDR3. J is TRBJ2-7 and V is TRBV12-3 or TRBV12-4; D call uncertain. With 6 bases removed from V and 6 bases from J, the gap between germline ends came to 12 bases. This CDR3 is built from 12 residues. The CDR3 sequence is CASSLLGGEQYF. As DNA, the CDR3 is TGTGCCAGCAGCCTACTTGGCGGCGAGCAGTACTTC.

This chain joins TRBV7-2 and TRBJ2-1; D is unresolved. The germline CDR1 and CDR2 sequences are SGHTA and FQGNSA. Trimming left V 5 bases short and J 0 bases short, with 11 bases between. The CDR3 sequence is 15 residues long. CDR3 nucleotides: TGTGCCAGCAGCCTACGGAGCAGCTCCTACAATGAGCAGTTCTTC. Encoded protein: CASSLRSSSYNEQFF.

This clone was counted only a few times. This sequence joins TRBV14 and TRBJ2-1, with D tentatively TRBD1 (6 bases). V dropped 0 bases and J dropped 9 bases, with 15 bases sitting between them. In germline, CDR1 is SGHDN, CDR2 FVKESK. This CDR3 is 15 amino acids long. Here the CDR3 DNA reads TGTGCCAGCAGCCAAGACAGGGGATACTTCAGTGAGCAGTTCTTC. Residues: CASSQDRGYFSEQFF. Complete variable domain (other parts from reference TRBV14 and TRBJ2-1): EAGVTQFPSHSVIEKGQTVTLRCDPISGHDNLYWYRRVMGKEIKFLLHFVKESKQDESGMPNNRFLAERTGGTYSTLKVQPAELEDSGVYFCASSQDRGYFSEQFFGPGTRLTVL.

The chain is built from TRBV3-1 (or the pseudogene TRBV3-2) and TRBJ1-6, with D hard to call. The V gene's germline CDR1 is LGHDT and CDR2 YNNKEL (reference sequence). CDR3 size: 14 residues. Trimming left V 3 bases short and J 6 bases short, with 9 bases between. The CDR3 nucleotides read TGTGCCAGCAGCCAGAGGGCGGTTAATTCACCCCTCCACTTT. It encodes CASSQRAVNSPLHF.

This chain joins TRBV5-1 and TRBJ1-2, with 9 bases that match TRBD1. The CDR3 totals 15 residues. Germline loops: CDR1 SGHRS, CDR2 YFSETQ. With V trimmed by 4 bases and J by 4 bases, 8 bases remained unmatched. CDR3 loop: CASSGTGGEGYGYTF. CDR3 in DNA: TGCGCCAGCAGCGGAACAGGGGGCGAGGGCTATGGCTACACCTTC.

CDR3 DNA sequence: TGTGCCAGTAGTGTGAGACAGGTTCAATCTGGGGCTTTCTTT. Residues: CASSVRQVQSGAFF. This rearrangement joins TRBV19 to TRBJ1-1; possibly TRBD1 for D (6 bases). CDR3 length: 14 amino acids. Trimming cost V 5 bases and J 11 bases, with 21 bases left between them. CDR1 LNHDA and CDR2 SQIVND come from the germline V gene (reference sequence).

The CDR3 loop is CASSQSRLTNEKLFF. The CDR3 region has the DNA TGTGCCAGCAGCCAATCGAGACTCACTAATGAAAAACTGTTTTTT. J is TRBJ1-4 and V is TRBV3-1 (or the pseudogene TRBV3-2); no clear D. The V end lost 2 bases, the J end lost 2 bases, and 9 bases lay between the germline ends. The CDR3 extends over 15 amino acids. Germline lookup yields CDR1 LGHDT and CDR2 YNNKEL (reference sequence).

This chain connects TRBV28 to TRBJ2-7, with D perhaps TRBD2 (6 bases). Trimming took 3 bases from V and 0 from J, leaving 15 bases between them. CDR3 length equals 16 residues. Germline V CDR1 and CDR2: MDHEN, SYDVKM. The CDR3 DNA is TGTGCCAGCAGTTTGGTGGGGGGTCTGAGCTCCTACGAGCAGTACTTC. It specifies CASSLVGGLSSYEQYF. The whole variable domain, filled in from reference TRBV28 and TRBJ2-7, reads DVKVTQSSRYLVKRTGEKVFLECVQDMDHENMFWYRQDPGLGLRLIYFSYDVKMKEKGDIPEGYSVSREKKERFSLILESASTNQTSMYLCASSLVGGLSSYEQYFGPGTRLTVT.

V usage is TRBV6-5 and J usage is TRBJ1-5; tentatively, D is TRBD1 (5 bases). CDR3 size: 14 residues. Trimming took off 2 bases at V and 9 bases at J, with 14 bases between the two ends. Germline values: CDR1 MNHEY, CDR2 SVGAGI. The CDR3 nucleotides are TGTGCCAGCAGTTACCCTAGCGATGGGGGGCCCCAGCATTTT. This gives the protein CASSYPSDGGPQHF.

The rearrangement uses TRBV5-8 and TRBJ2-3, with TRBD2 matching over 11 bases. This CDR3 comprises 17 residues. With V trimmed by 4 bases and J by 0 bases, 7 bases remained unmatched. CDR1 and CDR2 from the germline V gene are SGHTS and YDEGEE. The CDR3 bases are TGTGCCAGCAGCCCTGGGACTAGCGGACTTAGCACAGATACGCAGTATTTT. Residues: CASSPGTSGLSTDTQYF.